This T cell receptor beta chain was profiled in a study of CXCR3-negative and CXCR3-positive naive CD8 T cells. Each CD8+ T cell subset was sorted in triplicate, 300,000 or so cells each. A CD45RO-CCR7+CD27+CD95- phenotype identified naive CD8+ T cells. General study results and limits: Similar TRBV-TRBJ usage characterized naive CXCR3-negative and CXCR3-positive cells; memory cells differed. Comparison of naive subsets found surface CD5 to be comparable, and TCR strength was inferred on the basis of TRB CDR3 properties. TRB CDR3s were more hydrophobic in CXCR3-positive than in CXCR3-negative naive cells.

The CDR3 has 16 residues. Germline V gene lookup returns CDR1 SGHVS and CDR2 FNYEAQ. UMI labels and 5' RACE were used to prepare the TRB cDNA libraries. TCRdb re-called the 5' RACE reads; every CDR3 protein appears as one record, without DNA. Its table lists 55,000 to 70,000 distinct CDR3 sequences. In regard to this clonotype: Its antigen is not known.

This clonotype was sampled from a human donor in good health. Some clones in this sample may be carry-over from other donors' samples. The chain couples TRBV7-6 to TRBJ2-7; lacking DNA, the TRBD2 call made by TCRdb goes unchecked. The specimen was naive CXCR3+ CD8+ T cells from blood. The subset here: CD45RO-CCR7+CD27+CD95- naive CD8+ T cells expressing CXCR3 (TNR3+). CDR3 sequence: CASSLGVGALVYEQYF.